The source of this TCR beta chain is a study of blood T cell repertoires in COVID-19. Clones were read by immunoSEQ multiplex PCR, and TCRdb kept only the in-frame ones, dropping some. The repertoire includes 35,000 to 50,000 clones, more than 75% of them detected once, and 13% to 15% sits in the top ten. The sequenced sample consisted of peripheral blood. This sequence was found in a man aged 45-65 years with active or convalescent COVID-19.

CDR3 nucleotides: TGTGCCAGCAGCTTAATTGGCAGGGGCCAAGAGACCCAGTACTTC. Residues: CASSLIGRGQETQYF. V gene TRBV5-6 combines with J gene TRBJ2-5, with D perhaps matching TRBD1 (6 bases). The CDR3 length is 15 residues. Trimming removed 2 bases from V and 1 base from J, with 12 bases in between. Germline V lookup: CDR1 SGHDT, CDR2 YYEEEE.